The following is a T cell receptor (beta chain) sequence with its context. This CDR3 spans 14 amino acids. The ends lost 10 bases at V and 5 bases at J; junction bases unmatched: 10. From germline, CDR1 is MGHDK and CDR2 SYGVNS. The sample comes from a study of OX40 agonist ivuxolimab in advanced cancers. The table came from immunoSEQ multiplex PCR; TCRdb's copy has only in-frame clones and leaves some out. Of around 85,000 clones in the sample, 75% to 95% were seen once. The clonotype originates from an adult with an advanced solid tumor such as melanoma, head and neck, liver or kidney cancer. This chain uses TRBV25-1 with TRBJ2-5; 10 bases are a match to TRBD1. This material consisted of CD4+ or CD8+ T cells sorted from blood, taken in a trial of the OX40 agonist ivuxolimab. CDR3 nucleotides: TGTGCCACCGCGCGGGGACAGGGGAGTGAGACCCAGTACTTC. The encoded protein is CATARGQGSETQYF.